The 23 T cell receptor beta chains below were found in one sample sequenced in a study of metastatic and nonmetastatic thyroid tumors. All patients reached thyroid surgery having received no treatment beforehand. With MiXCR, TCRdb called clones anew from the PCR reads. The sample lists 13,000 or so clones, approximately 26% occurring once. Sequencing used blood. Every receptor here comes from a male donor with papillary thyroid cancer or a benign thyroid nodule (not recorded which). Some clones in this sample may be carry-over from other donors' samples.

This clone was counted ten times or more. V and J are TRBV5-1 and TRBJ1-1; the D is unclear. The CDR3 contains 13 residues. Germline V gene data show CDR1 as SGHRS and CDR2 as YFSETQ. Trimming removed 5 bases at V and 4 bases at J, with 12 bases between. The CDR3 DNA reads as TGCGCCAGCAGTCTGGAGATGAGCACTGAAGCTTTCTTT. Its protein product is CASSLEMSTEAFF.

The genes are TRBV9 and TRBJ2-1, with D possibly TRBD2 on 5 matching bases. This CDR3 contains 14 residues. Trimming pared 0 bases from V and 9 bases from J, leaving 13 bases between. Germline assignment: CDR1 SGDLS and CDR2 YYNGEE. DNA for the CDR3: TGTGCCAGCAGCGTAGTTCCCAGCGGTGTTGAGCAGTTCTTC. Amino acids: CASSVVPSGVEQFF.

By share, this clone counts as medium-sized. The J gene is TRBJ2-7, the V gene TRBV19; perhaps TRBD1 as D (6 bases). The CDR3 spans 14 residues. With 6 bases removed from V and 3 bases from J, the gap between germline ends came to 15 bases. CDR1 and CDR2 (germline): LNHDA, SQIVND (reference sequence). CDR3 amino acids: CASSNQGGNYEQYF. The CDR3 bases are TGTGCCAGTAGCAACCAAGGGGGTAACTACGAGCAGTACTTC.

The V gene is TRBV6-1, the J gene TRBJ1-5; D gene ambiguous. This CDR3 is built from 13 residues. CDR1 is MNHNS, CDR2 SASEGT, per germline. Trimming shortened V by 3 bases and J by 7 bases, and 10 bases separated the two germline ends. The CDR3 nucleotides are TGTGCCAGCAGTGACCAGGAGACCCAGCCCCAGCATTTT. Its translation is CASSDQETQPQHF.

This chain links TRBV12-3 or TRBV12-4 with TRBJ2-2; 11 nucleotides line up with TRBD2. The CDR3 runs to 15 residues. With 2 bases clipped from V and 4 bases from J, the junction kept 0 bases outside the gene matches. In DNA form, the CDR3 reads TGTGCCAGCAGTTTACTAGCGGGAGGCACCGGGGAGCTGTTTTTT. This codes for CASSLLAGGTGELFF.

This clone was counted at least ten times. V gene TRBV28 combines with J gene TRBJ2-7, with D uncertain. This CDR3 spans 12 amino acids. Between the trimmed V and J ends, which lost 5 bases and 1 base, there was a span of 6 bases. The germline CDR1 and CDR2 sequences are MDHEN and SYDVKM. CDR3 protein: CASSLGSYEQYF. The CDR3 DNA reads TGTGCCAGCAGTCTCGGGTCCTACGAGCAGTACTTC.

The CDR3 nucleotides are TGCAGCGCGGGACAAGCGAACACTGAAGCTTTCTTT. Translation gives CSAGQANTEAFF. The chain carries TRBV29-1 and TRBJ1-1; D may be TRBD1 (6 bases). This CDR3 region has 12 residues. Germline V CDR1 and CDR2: SQVTM, ANQGSEA. Trimming cost V 7 bases and J 1 base, with 10 bases left between them.

The chain uses TRBV28 and TRBJ1-2; 11 bases align to TRBD1. The CDR3 totals 14 residues. Germline CDR1 and CDR2: MDHEN and SYDVKM. With V trimmed by 3 bases and J by 8 bases, 5 bases remained unmatched. The CDR3 DNA reads as TGTGCCAGCAGTTTGGACAGGGGGCTGGGGGGCTACACCTTC. It codes for CASSLDRGLGGYTF.

This clone appeared a few times. This chain links TRBV28 with TRBJ2-7; D is possibly TRBD2 (7 bases). This CDR3 comprises 16 residues. The germline V gene encodes CDR1 MDHEN and CDR2 SYDVKM. V was cut by 4 bases and J by 7 bases, with 23 bases left in between. The CDR3 spells CASSSLGRGPLGEQYF. The CDR3 coding sequence is TGTGCCAGCAGTTCGCTGGGGCGGGGGCCCCTGGGTGAGCAGTACTTC.

Of note for this clone: One junction end disagrees with the germline gene, perhaps due to a read error. The CDR3 nucleotides read TGTGCCAGCATTTTATCCGGGACTAAGGTGGGGAATGAGCAGTTCTTC. This codes for CASILSGTKVGNEQFF. This chain uses TRBV28 with TRBJ2-1; 7 nucleotides line up with TRBD2. CDR1 and CDR2 (germline): MDHEN, SYDVKM. The CDR3 runs to 16 residues.

This clone was picked up many times. The chain employs TRBV19 and TRBJ2-2, with a possible D match to TRBD2 (6 bases). Trimming removed 10 bases at V and 2 bases at J, with 14 bases between. The germline gives CDR1 LNHDA, CDR2 SQIVND (reference sequence). The CDR3 covers 14 residues. In nucleotides, the CDR3 is TGTGCCACCACCCCGGACTATAACACCGGGGAGCTGTTTTTT. Its translation is CATTPDYNTGELFF. Based on the CDR3 plus reference TRBV19 and TRBJ2-2, the full variable domain is DGGITQSPKYLFRKEGQNVTLSCEQNLNHDAMYWYRQDPGQGLRLIYYSQIVNDFQKGDIAEGYSVSREKKESFPLTVTSAQKNPTAFYLCATTPDYNTGELFFGEGSRLTVL.

This rearrangement joins TRBV28 to TRBJ2-5, with D perhaps TRBD1 or TRBD2 (5 bases each). CDR3 length: 15 residues. CDR1 MDHEN and CDR2 SYDVKM come from the germline V gene. The germline V and J ends were trimmed by 5 bases and 4 bases, with 17 bases remaining between them. CDR3 bases: TGTGCCAGCAGTGCCAAACTAGGGGCGCGAGAGACCCAGTACTTC. As protein: CASSAKLGARETQYF.

This clone turned up a few times. At one boundary the junction diverges from the germline segment, which might be a read error. Other DNA sequences in the same sample also yield this CDR3. V usage is TRBV6-4 and J usage is TRBJ2-2; D is unresolved. The CDR3 totals 14 residues. Germline loops: CDR1 MRHNA, CDR2 SNTAGT. The CDR3 loop reads CASSDSRDTGELFF. CDR3 in DNA: TGTGCAAGCAGTGACTCAAGGGATACCGGGGAGCTGTTTTTT.

Comments on this clone: Other DNA variants within this sample encode the same CDR3. CDR3 in DNA: TGCGCCAGCAGCCGAGATGGGACAGGGACCTACGAGCAGTACTTC. This codes for CASSRDGTGTYEQYF. This chain uses TRBV4-1 with TRBJ2-7, with 9 bases lining up with TRBD1. V gave up 4 bases and J gave up 2 bases; unmatched junction bases: 6. The CDR3 is 15 residues long. The germline V gene has CDR1 MGHRA and CDR2 YSYEKL.

The chain has TRBV3-1 and TRBJ2-5; no firm D call. V lost 5 bases and J lost 5, with 9 bases in between. Germline V gene sequence: CDR1 LGHDT, CDR2 YNNKEL (reference sequence). The CDR3 runs to 12 residues. CDR3 in amino acids: CASSSRPETQYF. As DNA, the CDR3 is TGTGCCAGCAGCTCACGACCGGAGACCCAGTACTTC.

The chain uses TRBV20-1 and TRBJ2-3; D is unresolved. CDR1 DFQATT and CDR2 SNEGSKA come from the germline V gene (reference sequence). Between the trimmed V and J ends, which lost 1 base and 8 bases, there was a span of 10 bases. This CDR3 is built from 12 residues. The CDR3 sequence: CSARVAFGTQYF. In DNA form, the CDR3 reads TGCAGTGCTAGAGTCGCTTTTGGTACGCAGTATTTT.

The chain combines TRBV30 with TRBJ1-6, with TRBD1 matching over 8 bases. Germline CDR1 and CDR2: GTSNPN and SVGIG (reference sequence). Trimming cost V 5 bases and J 15 bases; bases outside gene matches: 9. The CDR3 consists of 12 residues. For the CDR3, the DNA is TGTGCCTGGGGCCTAACGGACAGGGTCCTCCACTTT. It specifies CAWGLTDRVLHF.

Ten or more counts support this clone. V usage is TRBV3-1 and J usage is TRBJ2-1; D is unclear. Germline-derived CDR1 and CDR2 are LGHDT and YNNKEL (reference sequence). Deletions cut 4 bases from V and 10 bases from J, with 17 bases between. The CDR3 consists of 14 residues. Here the CDR3 reads CASSPYARGGEQFF. In nucleotides, the CDR3 is TGTGCCAGCAGCCCTTACGCCCGCGGTGGGGAGCAGTTCTTC.

The CDR3: CASSESRTGETEAFF. CDR3 bases: TGTGCCAGCAGTGAATCTCGGACAGGGGAAACTGAAGCTTTCTTT. The genes are TRBV25-1 and TRBJ1-1, with TRBD1 identical over 9 bases. Unmatched junction bases numbered 5, after V lost 1 base and J lost 5 bases. The germline V gene has CDR1 MGHDK and CDR2 SYGVNS. The CDR3 extends over 15 amino acids.

This clone appeared a few times. The DNA of the CDR3 is TGTGCCAGCAGTTCTTATACAGGGGTCGTTGGCTACACCTTC. Translation: CASSSYTGVVGYTF. This chain connects TRBV28 to TRBJ1-2, with 7 bases identical to TRBD1. The CDR3 is 14 residues long. V gave up 4 bases and J gave up 7 bases; unmatched junction bases: 9. Germline assignment: CDR1 MDHEN and CDR2 SYDVKM.

V and J are TRBV7-9 and TRBJ2-2; D is unresolved. Trimming pared 3 bases from V and 6 bases from J, leaving 11 bases between. Germline V gene lookup returns CDR1 SEHNR and CDR2 FQNEAQ (reference sequence). The CDR3 consists of 14 residues. The CDR3 protein is CASSFDFSSGELFF. The CDR3 DNA sequence: TGTGCCAGCAGCTTTGATTTCAGTTCCGGGGAGCTGTTTTTT.

The chain carries TRBV6-5 and TRBJ2-1; TRBD1 or TRBD2 may be the D gene (5 bases each). The CDR3 spans 14 residues. From germline, CDR1 is MNHEY and CDR2 SVGAGI. V was pared by 6 bases and J by 5 bases, with 14 bases between. The CDR3 sequence is CASSLTLGDNEQFF. The DNA for the CDR3 is TGTGCCAGCAGCTTAACACTGGGGGACAATGAGCAGTTCTTC.

This clone showed up just a few times. V and J are TRBV6-1 and TRBJ1-1; a weak D match, TRBD1 (5 bases). V was shortened by 7 bases and J by 1 base, with 10 bases between the two germline ends. CDR3 length: 13 amino acids. Germline V gene sequence: CDR1 MNHNS, CDR2 SASEGT. This chain's CDR3 is CASKRGENTEAFF. DNA of the CDR3: TGTGCCAGCAAACGGGGGGAGAACACTGAAGCTTTCTTT.